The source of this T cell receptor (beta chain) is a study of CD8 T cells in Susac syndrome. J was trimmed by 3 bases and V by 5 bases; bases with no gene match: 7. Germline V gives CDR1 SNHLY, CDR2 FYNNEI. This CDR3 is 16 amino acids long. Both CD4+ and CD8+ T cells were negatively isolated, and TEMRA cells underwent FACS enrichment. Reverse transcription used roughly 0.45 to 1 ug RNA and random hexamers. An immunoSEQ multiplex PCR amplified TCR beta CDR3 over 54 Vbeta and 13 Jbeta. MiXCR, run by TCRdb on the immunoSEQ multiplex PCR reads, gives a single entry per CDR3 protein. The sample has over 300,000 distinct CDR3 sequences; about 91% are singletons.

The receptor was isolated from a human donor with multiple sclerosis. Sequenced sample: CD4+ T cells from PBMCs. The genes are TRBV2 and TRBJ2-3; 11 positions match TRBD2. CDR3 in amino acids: CASSIAGGPSTDTQYF. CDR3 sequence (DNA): TGTGCCAGCAGTATAGCGGGAGGGCCGTCTACAGATACGCAGTATTTT.